The T cell receptor beta chain described here comes from a study of cytomegalovirus exposure and HLA in healthy donors. Per germline, CDR1 SGHRS and CDR2 YFSETQ. The CDR3 contains 16 residues. Between the trimmed V and J ends, which lost 4 bases and 5 bases, there was a span of 19 bases. The PCR employed 60 Vbeta primers together with 13 Jbeta primers. Clones were read by immunoSEQ multiplex PCR, and TCRdb kept only the in-frame ones, dropping some. Of some 150,000 clones listed, 75% to 80% are singletons. The sample taken for sequencing was PBMCs. The sequence came from a male donor in good health and CMV-seronegative. This rearrangement joins TRBV5-1 to TRBJ2-1; the D gene is possibly TRBD2 (7 bases). The CDR3 loop reads CASSPGGALGDNEQFF. The CDR3 bases are TGCGCCAGCAGCCCTGGGGGGGCGCTGGGAGACAATGAGCAGTTCTTC.